This TCR beta chain was recorded in a study of blood T cell repertoires in COVID-19. Data came from immunoSEQ multiplex PCR; TCRdb stores just in-frame clones and leaves some out. The sample has 45,000 to 70,000 clones; about 91% are singletons. This receptor was taken from a woman aged 60-75 years with active or convalescent COVID-19. Source material: peripheral blood.

The CDR3 sequence is CASNPSDRSNEKLFF. CDR3 nucleotides: TGTGCCAGTAACCCCTCGGACAGGTCTAATGAAAAACTGTTTTTT. V gene TRBV19 combines with J gene TRBJ1-4; 7 nucleotides match TRBD1. CDR3 size: 15 residues. Germline CDR1 LNHDA, CDR2 SQIVND (reference sequence). V lost 7 bases to trimming and J lost 3 bases; unmatched junction nucleotides: 8.